This T cell receptor (beta chain) was observed in a study of shared clonotypes between healthy human individuals. Only in-frame clones appear in the TCRdb table, and some are missing; sequencing was by immunoSEQ multiplex PCR. The repertoire holds around 2.5 million clones, with 93% as singletons. V shed 2 bases, J shed 3 bases, and the junction held 10 bases outside the gene matches. The CDR3 is 17 amino acids. Germline-derived CDR1 and CDR2 are SGHTA and FQGTGA. Notes on this clone: Antigen specificity is unknown.

Findings of the study overall: Generally, estimated richness proved larger in naive subsets than it did in memory subsets. All-four-donor shared clonotypes had higher generation probabilities than non-shared clonotypes did. Large sequencing depth failed to make sorted-subset sequencing complete, rarefaction showed.

The sequence derives from a man younger than 30 in good health. Some clones in this sample may be carry-over from other donors' samples. V usage is TRBV7-3 and J usage is TRBJ2-1, with 7 bases aligning to TRBD1. The material sequenced was naive CD4+ T cells from PBMCs. Documented subset: CD45RA+ positively selected. CDR3 protein: CASSLARQGNIYNEQFF. As DNA, the CDR3 is TGTGCCAGCAGCTTAGCTCGACAGGGAAATATCTACAATGAGCAGTTCTTC.